The 2 T cell receptor beta chains reported below all come from one sample, sequenced in a study of cytomegalovirus exposure and HLA in healthy donors. With 60 Vbeta and 13 Jbeta primers, the PCR was carried out. Here immunoSEQ multiplex PCR was the method, and the copy in TCRdb shows in-frame clones only, minus some. Of some 160,000 clones listed, roughly four fifths are singletons. Sequences were obtained from PBMCs. The receptors derive from a male donor in good health and CMV-seropositive.

The J gene is TRBJ2-3, the V gene TRBV27, with TRBD1 matching 11 bases. V dropped 6 bases and J dropped 6; count of bases not matched to a gene: 8. Germline V gene data show CDR1 as MNHEY and CDR2 as SMNVEV (reference sequence). The CDR3 runs 15 residues. DNA for the CDR3: TGTGCCAGCAGCCTAACCGGACAGGGGGCGGATACGCAGTATTTT. This gives the protein CASSLTGQGADTQYF.

V is TRBV6-1 and J is TRBJ1-2; D is unclear. CDR3 length equals 10 residues. CDR1 is MNHNS and CDR2 is SASEGT in the germline V gene. Trimming cost V 8 bases and J 5 bases, with 6 bases left between them. The CDR3 coding sequence is TGTGCCAGCCTCCTTTATGGCTACACCTTC. Its protein is CASLLYGYTF.